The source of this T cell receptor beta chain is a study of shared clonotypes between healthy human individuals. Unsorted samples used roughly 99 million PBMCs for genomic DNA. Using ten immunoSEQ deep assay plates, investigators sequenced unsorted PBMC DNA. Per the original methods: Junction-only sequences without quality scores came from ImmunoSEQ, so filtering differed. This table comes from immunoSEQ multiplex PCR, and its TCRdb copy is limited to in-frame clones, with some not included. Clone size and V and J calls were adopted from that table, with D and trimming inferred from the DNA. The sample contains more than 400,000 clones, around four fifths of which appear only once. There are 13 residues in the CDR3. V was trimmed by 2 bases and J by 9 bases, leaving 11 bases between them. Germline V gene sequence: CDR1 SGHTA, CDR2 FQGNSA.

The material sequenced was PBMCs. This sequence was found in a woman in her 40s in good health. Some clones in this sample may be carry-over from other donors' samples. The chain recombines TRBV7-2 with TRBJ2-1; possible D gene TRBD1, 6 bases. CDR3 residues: CASSLNRAAEQFF. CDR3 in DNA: TGTGCCAGCAGCTTAAACAGGGCAGCTGAGCAGTTCTTC. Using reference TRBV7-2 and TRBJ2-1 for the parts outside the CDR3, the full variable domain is GAGVSQSPSNKVTEKGKDVELRCDPISGHTALYWYRQSLGQGLEFLIYFQGNSAPDKSGLPSDRFSAERTGGSVSTLTIQRTQQEDSAVYLCASSLNRAAEQFFGPGTRLTVL.